These 15 T cell receptor beta chains were all obtained from the same sample, sequenced in a study of CD8 T cells in ankylosing spondylitis. MiXCR, run by TCRdb on the 5' RACE reads, gives a single entry per CDR3 protein. Seen here are 350,000 or so distinct CDR3 sequences, around a tenth observed once, and the top ten hold roughly 9.5%. Sequenced: blood, either unsorted or a sorted T cell fraction (not recorded which). These receptors were collected from a female donor with ankylosing spondylitis or in good health (not recorded which).

A note on this clonotype: A clone one base away is much larger, so this may be a read error. The rearrangement uses TRBV10-3 and TRBJ2-3; the D call may be TRBD1 or TRBD2 (6 bases each). The CDR3 has 16 amino acids. CDR1 and CDR2 (germline): ENHRY, SYGVKD. CDR3 sequence: CVISFPGGLSTDTQYF. CDR3 DNA sequence: TGTGTCATCAGTTTCCCTGGGGGGCTAAGCACAGATACGCAGTATTTT.

This clonotype has at least ten counts. The V call is TRBV29-1, the J call TRBJ1-2, with D perhaps matching TRBD1 (5 bases). Germline CDR1 is SQVTM and CDR2 is ANQGSEA. V gave up 8 bases and J gave up 2 bases, with 21 bases separating them. There are 15 residues in the CDR3. The CDR3 protein is CSFTRLGEANYGYTF. In DNA form, the CDR3 reads TGCAGCTTTACCCGGTTGGGGGAGGCCAACTATGGCTACACCTTC.

This clonotype was found many times. The chain carries TRBV10-3 and TRBJ2-7, with D possibly matching TRBD2 (5 bases). Germline lookup yields CDR1 ENHRY and CDR2 SYGVKD. Trimming left V 4 bases short and J 4 bases short, with 17 bases between. The CDR3 consists of 15 residues. The CDR3 reads CAISGRTQTRYEQYF. The CDR3 bases are TGTGCCATCAGTGGGAGGACCCAGACCCGTTACGAGCAGTACTTC.

Ten or more counts support this clonotype. The rearrangement joins TRBV20-1 to TRBJ2-5; TRBD2 aligns across 7 bases. CDR3 size: 15 residues. Germline V gives CDR1 DFQATT, CDR2 SNEGSKA (reference sequence). Trimming took 3 bases from V and 0 from J; bases not matched to a gene: 7. As DNA, the CDR3 is TGCAGTGCTAGTGTCAGCGGGATAAACCAAGAGACCCAGTACTTC. Protein product: CSASVSGINQETQYF.

This chain joins TRBV28 and TRBJ2-2; 8 positions match TRBD2. From germline, CDR1 is MDHEN and CDR2 SYDVKM. The trim removed 1 base at V and 1 base at J, leaving 2 bases unmatched. This CDR3 comprises 16 residues. This CDR3 is CASSLSLAGNTGELFF. CDR3 nucleotides: TGTGCCAGCAGTTTATCTCTAGCGGGGAACACCGGGGAGCTGTTTTTT.

Only a few counts were recorded for this clonotype. The chain has TRBV29-1 and TRBJ1-1, with 7 bases fitting TRBD1. The CDR3 sequence is 13 residues long. V lost 3 bases and J lost 0; bases outside the gene matches: 1. Germline loops: CDR1 SQVTM, CDR2 ANQGSEA. DNA of the CDR3: TGCAGCGTTGAGGGACAGATGAACACTGAAGCTTTCTTT. As protein: CSVEGQMNTEAFF.

This clonotype has only a few counts. J is TRBJ2-3 and V is TRBV28, with 8 bases matching TRBD2. CDR3 length: 19 residues. Germline V CDR1 and CDR2: MDHEN, SYDVKM. The V gene end was trimmed by 5 bases and the J gene end by 4 bases; junction bases not matched to a gene: 20. This chain's CDR3 is CASSEPGTRGFNHADTQYF. The CDR3 nucleotides read TGTGCCAGCAGTGAACCTGGGACTAGGGGATTTAACCACGCAGATACGCAGTATTTT.

This clonotype was seen repeatedly, ten times or more. This rearrangement joins TRBV20-1 to TRBJ2-7, with TRBD1 matching 9 bases. The CDR3 covers 13 residues. V was pared by 6 bases and J by 2 bases, with 5 bases of the junction left unmatched. The V gene's germline CDR1 is DFQATT and CDR2 SNEGSKA (reference sequence). CDR3 coding DNA: TGCAGTGCCGGGGGGACAGGGACCTACGAGCAGTACTTC. This encodes CSAGGTGTYEQYF.

V usage is TRBV20-1 and J usage is TRBJ1-1; TRBD1 is a possible D gene (6 bases). The V end was cut by 6 bases, the J end by 5 bases, with 16 bases between. This CDR3 comprises 13 residues. The germline gives CDR1 DFQATT, CDR2 SNEGSKA (reference sequence). The CDR3 bases are TGCAGTGCCCTGACAGGACGGGCGACTGAAGCTTTCTTT. This gives the protein CSALTGRATEAFF.

This clonotype was picked up many times. V is TRBV20-1 and J is TRBJ2-3, with 10 bases matching TRBD2. V lost 1 base, J lost 0 bases, and 7 bases stayed unmatched. Germline V gives CDR1 DFQATT, CDR2 SNEGSKA (reference sequence). The CDR3 extends over 17 amino acids. The CDR3 here is CSARASGGSTSTDTQYF. The CDR3 region has the DNA TGCAGTGCTAGAGCTAGCGGGGGATCTACTAGCACAGATACGCAGTATTTT.

This clonotype was found many times. The chain combines TRBV20-1 with TRBJ2-1; perhaps D is TRBD1 or TRBD2 (6 bases each). The ends were cut back, 3 bases at V and 9 bases at J, with 15 bases in the middle. Germline-derived CDR1 and CDR2 are DFQATT and SNEGSKA (reference sequence). The CDR3 has 13 amino acids. This CDR3 reads CSARSTSRGEQFF. For the CDR3, the DNA is TGCAGTGCTAGGTCAACTAGCAGGGGTGAGCAGTTCTTC.

In its sample, this clonotype was seen many times. The V call is TRBV13, the J call TRBJ1-2; 7 bases match TRBD1. Germline CDR1 is PRHDT and CDR2 is FYEKMQ (reference sequence). CDR3 length: 14 amino acids. The ends lost 2 bases at V and 7 bases at J; junction bases unmatched: 7. CDR3 DNA sequence: TGTGCCAGCAGCTTAAGGCAGGGGGTAATTGGCTACACCTTC. Encoded protein: CASSLRQGVIGYTF.

This clonotype was seen just once. This may stem from a read error, because a much larger clone lies one nucleotide away. The chain recombines TRBV20-1 with TRBJ1-2, with TRBD1 matching over 8 bases. Trimming cost V 5 bases and J 10 bases; bases outside gene matches: 12. Per the germline V gene, CDR1 is DFQATT and CDR2 is SNEGSKA (reference sequence). The CDR3 totals 13 residues. The CDR3 here is CSAQDRAKDAYTF. In nucleotides, the CDR3 is TGCAGTGCTCAGGACAGGGCCAAAGATGCCTACACCTTC.

This clonotype was seen ten or more times. The V call is TRBV20-1, the J call TRBJ2-7; D remains unclear. The CDR3 loop spans 17 amino acids. Germline loops: CDR1 DFQATT, CDR2 SNEGSKA (reference sequence). Trimming removed 0 bases from V and 1 base from J, with 19 bases in between. CDR3: CSARDLWGTALSYEQYF. The CDR3, as DNA: TGCAGTGCTAGAGATCTCTGGGGAACAGCCTTATCCTACGAGCAGTACTTC.

This clonotype was seen at least ten times. V and J are TRBV27 and TRBJ2-2; 10 bases agree with TRBD2. V lost 5 bases to trimming and J lost 1 base; unmatched junction nucleotides: 7. Germline CDR1 and CDR2: MNHEY and SMNVEV (reference sequence). The CDR3 sequence is 17 residues long. The DNA of the CDR3 is TGTGCCAGCAGTAACGGACTAGCGGAGGTGAACACCGGGGAGCTGTTTTTT. Its protein product is CASSNGLAEVNTGELFF.